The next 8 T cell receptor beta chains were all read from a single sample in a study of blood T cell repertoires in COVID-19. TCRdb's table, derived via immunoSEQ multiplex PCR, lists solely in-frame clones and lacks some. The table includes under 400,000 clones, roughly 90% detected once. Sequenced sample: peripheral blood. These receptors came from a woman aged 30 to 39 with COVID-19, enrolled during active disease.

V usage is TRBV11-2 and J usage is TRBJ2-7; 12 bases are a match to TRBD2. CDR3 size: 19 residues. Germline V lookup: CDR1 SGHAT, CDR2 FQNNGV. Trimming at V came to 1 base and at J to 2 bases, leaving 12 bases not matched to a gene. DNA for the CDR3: TGTGCCAGCAGCTTAGCCCAAATAAGACTAGCGGGAGCCCCCTACGAGCAGTACTTC. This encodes CASSLAQIRLAGAPYEQYF.

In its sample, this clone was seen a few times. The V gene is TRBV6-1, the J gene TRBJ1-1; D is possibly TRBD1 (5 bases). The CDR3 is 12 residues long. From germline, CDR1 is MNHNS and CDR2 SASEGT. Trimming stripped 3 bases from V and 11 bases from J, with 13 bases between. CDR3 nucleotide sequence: TGTGCCAGCAGTGAGGGGCGGTCCCCGGCTTTCTTT. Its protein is CASSEGRSPAFF.

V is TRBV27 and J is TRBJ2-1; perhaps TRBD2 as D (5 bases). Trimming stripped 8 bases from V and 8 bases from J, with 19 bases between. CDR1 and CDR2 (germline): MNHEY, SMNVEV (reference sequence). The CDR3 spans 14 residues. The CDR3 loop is CASSVSSPVDEQFF. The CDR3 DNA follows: TGTGCCAGCTCGGTCTCTAGCCCCGTGGATGAGCAGTTCTTC.

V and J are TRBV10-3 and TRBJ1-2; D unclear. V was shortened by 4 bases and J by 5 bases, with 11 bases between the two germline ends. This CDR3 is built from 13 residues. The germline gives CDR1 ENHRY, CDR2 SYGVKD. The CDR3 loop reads CAISGPDIYGYTF. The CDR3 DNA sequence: TGTGCCATCAGTGGTCCTGACATTTATGGCTACACCTTC.

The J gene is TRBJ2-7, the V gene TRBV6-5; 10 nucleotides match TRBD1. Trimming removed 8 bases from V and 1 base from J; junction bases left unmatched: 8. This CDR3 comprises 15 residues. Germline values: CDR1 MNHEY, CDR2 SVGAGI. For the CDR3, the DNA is TGTGCCAGCGGGGGACCGGGACAGGGGTCCTACGAGCAGTACTTC. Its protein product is CASGGPGQGSYEQYF.

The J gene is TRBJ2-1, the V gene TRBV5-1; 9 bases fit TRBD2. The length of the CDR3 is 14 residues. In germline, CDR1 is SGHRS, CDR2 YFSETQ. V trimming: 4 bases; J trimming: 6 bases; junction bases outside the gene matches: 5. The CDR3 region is CASSVGLATNEQFF. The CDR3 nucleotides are TGCGCCAGCAGCGTGGGACTAGCTACCAATGAGCAGTTCTTC.

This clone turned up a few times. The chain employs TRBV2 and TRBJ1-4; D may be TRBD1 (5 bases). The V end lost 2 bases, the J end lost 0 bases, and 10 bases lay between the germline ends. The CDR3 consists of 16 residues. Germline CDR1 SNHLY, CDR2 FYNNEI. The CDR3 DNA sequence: TGTGCCAGCAGTGAACGGGGGGTATCAACTAATGAAAAACTGTTTTTT. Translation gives CASSERGVSTNEKLFF.

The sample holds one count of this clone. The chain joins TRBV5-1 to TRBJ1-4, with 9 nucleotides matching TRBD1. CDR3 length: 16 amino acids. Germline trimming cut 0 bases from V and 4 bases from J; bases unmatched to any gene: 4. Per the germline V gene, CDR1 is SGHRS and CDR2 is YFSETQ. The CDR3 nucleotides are TGCGCCAGCAGCTTGGTCCCGGGACAGGGTAATGAAAAACTGTTTTTT. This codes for CASSLVPGQGNEKLFF.